These 4 T cell receptor beta chains were all obtained from the same sample, sequenced in a study of cytomegalovirus exposure and HLA in healthy donors (dated by TCRdb to 2016 to 2017). The library was prepared using the immunoSEQ multiplex PCR assay. TCRdb re-hosts the immuneACCESS table, in-frame sequences only. Its copies lack some clones; in the studies checked, an unresolved V gene accounts for under half of them, and the cause for the rest is not known. For this sample there are roughly 75,000 clones; approximately 93% appear just once. The ten top clones hold about 1.5% of the sample. The sequenced sample was PBMCs. These receptors came from a young man in good health and CMV-seropositive.

The CDR3 loop reads CASSMGSRDRGPRYGYTF. The CDR3 coding sequence is TGCGCCAGCAGCATGGGATCCCGGGACAGGGGACCTCGCTATGGCTACACCTTC. The chain carries TRBV5-1 and TRBJ1-2, with TRBD1 matching 10 bases. The CDR3 has 18 residues. V was clipped by 4 bases and J by 4 bases; unmatched bases: 16. Germline lookup yields CDR1 SGHRS and CDR2 YFSETQ. The variable domain in full, completed from reference TRBV5-1 and TRBJ1-2, reads KAGVTQTPRYLIKTRGQQVTLSCSPISGHRSVSWYQQTPGQGLQFLFEYFSETQRNKGNFPGRFSGRQFSNSRSEMNVSTLELGDSALYLCASSMGSRDRGPRYGYTFGSGTRLTVV.

Points on this clone: The junction and the germline gene differ at one end; a read error may be behind it. The rearrangement links TRBV19 to TRBJ1-2; no firm D call. Germline CDR1 reads LNHDA; CDR2 reads SQIVND (reference sequence). The CDR3 totals 10 residues. The CDR3 coding sequence is TGCGCCGTTGGCGGGTATGGCTACACCTTC. It is translated as CAVGGYGYTF. The full variable domain, completed using reference TRBV19 and TRBJ1-2, is DGGITQSPKYLFRKEGQNVTLSCEQNLNHDAMYWYRQDPGQGLRLIYYSQIVNDFQKGDIAEGYSVSREKKESFPLTVTSAQKNPTAFYLCAVGGYGYTFGSGTRLTVV.

This chain connects TRBV30 to TRBJ1-5; D gene unclear. V was trimmed by 0 bases and J by 7 bases, leaving 13 bases between them. Per the germline V gene, CDR1 is GTSNPN and CDR2 is SVGIG (reference sequence). This CDR3 spans 14 amino acids. DNA for the CDR3: TGTGCCTGGAGTGTTAACGGGAAGTACCAGCCCCAGCATTTT. It is translated as CAWSVNGKYQPQHF.

V and J are TRBV4-1 and TRBJ2-7, with a possible D match to TRBD2 (5 bases). Germline lookup yields CDR1 MGHRA and CDR2 YSYEKL. The CDR3 runs to 16 residues. Trimming shortened V by 1 base and J by 4 bases, and 17 bases separated the two germline ends. Written as DNA, the CDR3 is TGCGCCAGCAGCCAAGGGGTGGCTAGCCATTTTTACGAGCAGTACTTC. It yields the protein CASSQGVASHFYEQYF.